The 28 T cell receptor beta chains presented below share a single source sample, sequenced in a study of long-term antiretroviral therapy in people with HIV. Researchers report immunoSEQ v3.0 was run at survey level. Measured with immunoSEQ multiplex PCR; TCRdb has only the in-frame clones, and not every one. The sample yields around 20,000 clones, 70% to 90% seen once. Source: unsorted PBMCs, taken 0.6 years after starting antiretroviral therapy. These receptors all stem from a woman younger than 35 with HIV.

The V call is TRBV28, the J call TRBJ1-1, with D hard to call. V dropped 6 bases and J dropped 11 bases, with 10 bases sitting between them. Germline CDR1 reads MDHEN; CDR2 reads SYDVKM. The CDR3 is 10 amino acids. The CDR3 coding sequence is TGTGCCAGCAGCGGGATAGGGGCTTTCTTT. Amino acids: CASSGIGAFF.

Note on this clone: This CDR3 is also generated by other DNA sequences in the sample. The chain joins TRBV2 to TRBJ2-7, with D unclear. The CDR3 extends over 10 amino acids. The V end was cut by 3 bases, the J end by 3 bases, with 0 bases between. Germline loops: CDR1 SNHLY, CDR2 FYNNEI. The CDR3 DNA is TGTGCCAGCAGTGACTACGAGCAGTACTTC. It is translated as CASSDYEQYF.

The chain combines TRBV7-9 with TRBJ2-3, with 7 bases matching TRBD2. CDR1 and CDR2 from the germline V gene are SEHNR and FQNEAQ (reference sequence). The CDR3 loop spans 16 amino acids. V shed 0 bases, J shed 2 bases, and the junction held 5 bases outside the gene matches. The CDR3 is CASSLAMTSSTDTQYF. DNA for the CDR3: TGTGCCAGCAGCTTAGCGATGACTAGCTCCACAGATACGCAGTATTTT.

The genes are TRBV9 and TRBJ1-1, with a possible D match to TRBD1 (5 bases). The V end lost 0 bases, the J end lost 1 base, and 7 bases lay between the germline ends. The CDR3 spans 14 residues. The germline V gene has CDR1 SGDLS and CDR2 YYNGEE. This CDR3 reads CASSVARANTEAFF. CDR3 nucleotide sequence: TGTGCCAGCAGCGTAGCCAGGGCGAACACTGAAGCTTTCTTT.

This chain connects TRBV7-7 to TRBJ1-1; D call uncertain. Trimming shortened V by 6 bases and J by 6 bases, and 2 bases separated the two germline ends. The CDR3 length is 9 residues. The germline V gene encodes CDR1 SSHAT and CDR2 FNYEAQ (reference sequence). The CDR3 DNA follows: TGTGCCAGCAGGCCTGAAGCTTTCTTT. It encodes CASRPEAFF.

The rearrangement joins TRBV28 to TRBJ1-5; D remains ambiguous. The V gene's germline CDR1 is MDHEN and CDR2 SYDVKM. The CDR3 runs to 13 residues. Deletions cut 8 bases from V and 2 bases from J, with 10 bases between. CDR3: CASVLWRNQPQHF. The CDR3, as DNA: TGTGCCAGCGTTCTTTGGCGCAATCAGCCCCAGCATTTT.

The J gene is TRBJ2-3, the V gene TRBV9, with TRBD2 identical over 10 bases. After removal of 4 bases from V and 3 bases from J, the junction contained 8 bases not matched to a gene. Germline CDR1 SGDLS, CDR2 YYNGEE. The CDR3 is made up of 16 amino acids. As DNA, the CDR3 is TGTGCCAGCAGCTCAGGACTAGCGGACCCTACAGATACGCAGTATTTT. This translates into CASSSGLADPTDTQYF.

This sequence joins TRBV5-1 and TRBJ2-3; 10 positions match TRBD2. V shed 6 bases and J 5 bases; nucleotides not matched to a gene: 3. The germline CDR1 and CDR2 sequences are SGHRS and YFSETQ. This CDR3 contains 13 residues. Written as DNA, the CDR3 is TGCGCCAGCAAGGCTAGCGGGGGAGATACGCAGTATTTT. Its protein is CASKASGGDTQYF.

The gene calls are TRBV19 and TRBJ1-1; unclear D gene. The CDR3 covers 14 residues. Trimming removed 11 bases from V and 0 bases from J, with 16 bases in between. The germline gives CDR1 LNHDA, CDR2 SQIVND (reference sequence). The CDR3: CASRSGPMNTEAFF. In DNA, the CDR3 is TGTGCCTCCAGATCAGGTCCGATGAACACTGAAGCTTTCTTT.

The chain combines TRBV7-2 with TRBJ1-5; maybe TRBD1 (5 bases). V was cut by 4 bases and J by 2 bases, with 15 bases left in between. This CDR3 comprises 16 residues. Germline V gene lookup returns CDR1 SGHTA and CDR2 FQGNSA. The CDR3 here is CASSSQLTQGNQPQHF. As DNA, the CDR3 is TGTGCCAGCAGCTCTCAACTAACACAGGGCAATCAGCCCCAGCATTTT.

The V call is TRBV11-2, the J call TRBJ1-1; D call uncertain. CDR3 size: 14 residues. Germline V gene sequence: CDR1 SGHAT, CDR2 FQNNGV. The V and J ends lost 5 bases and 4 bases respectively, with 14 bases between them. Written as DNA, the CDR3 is TGTGCCAGCAGCCCCTCTTCCCTGGGCACTGAAGCTTTCTTT. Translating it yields CASSPSSLGTEAFF. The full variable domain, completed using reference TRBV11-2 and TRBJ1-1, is EAGVAQSPRYKIIEKRQSVAFWCNPISGHATLYWYQQILGQGPKLLIQFQNNGVVDDSQLPKDRFSAERLKGVDSTLKIQPAKLEDSAVYLCASSPSSLGTEAFFGQGTRLTVV.

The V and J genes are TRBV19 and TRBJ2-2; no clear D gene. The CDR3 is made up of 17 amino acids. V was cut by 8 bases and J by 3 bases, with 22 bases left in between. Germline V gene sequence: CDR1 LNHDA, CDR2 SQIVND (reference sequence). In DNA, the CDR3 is TGTGCCAGTCAGACTCTGTGGCCAGGAGCTTACACCGGGGAGCTGTTTTTT. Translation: CASQTLWPGAYTGELFF.

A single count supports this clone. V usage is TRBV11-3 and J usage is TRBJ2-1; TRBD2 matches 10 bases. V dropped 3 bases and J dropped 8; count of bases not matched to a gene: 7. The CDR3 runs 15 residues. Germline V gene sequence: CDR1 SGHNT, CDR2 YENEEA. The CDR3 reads CASSFRAGGRDEQFF. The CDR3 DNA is TGTGCCAGCAGCTTCAGAGCGGGGGGGCGGGATGAGCAGTTCTTC.

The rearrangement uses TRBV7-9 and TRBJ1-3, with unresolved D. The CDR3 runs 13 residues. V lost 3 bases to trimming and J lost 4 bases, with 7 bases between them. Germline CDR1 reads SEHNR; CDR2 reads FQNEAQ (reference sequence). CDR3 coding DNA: TGTGCCAGCAGCTTTAACAGCGGAAACACCATATATTTT. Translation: CASSFNSGNTIYF.

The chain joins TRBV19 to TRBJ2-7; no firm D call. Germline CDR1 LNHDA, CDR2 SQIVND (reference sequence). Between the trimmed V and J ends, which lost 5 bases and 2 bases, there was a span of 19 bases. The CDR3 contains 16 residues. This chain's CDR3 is CASSSRKLSRAYEQYF. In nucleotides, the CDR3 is TGTGCCAGTAGTTCCCGTAAACTCTCGAGAGCCTACGAGCAGTACTTC. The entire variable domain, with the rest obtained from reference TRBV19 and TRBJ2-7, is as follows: DGGITQSPKYLFRKEGQNVTLSCEQNLNHDAMYWYRQDPGQGLRLIYYSQIVNDFQKGDIAEGYSVSREKKESFPLTVTSAQKNPTAFYLCASSSRKLSRAYEQYFGPGTRLTVT.

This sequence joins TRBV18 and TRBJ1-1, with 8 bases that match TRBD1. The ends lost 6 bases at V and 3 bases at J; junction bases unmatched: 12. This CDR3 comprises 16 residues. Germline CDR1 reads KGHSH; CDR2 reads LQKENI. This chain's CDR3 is CASSRHRTGWDTEAFF. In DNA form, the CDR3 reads TGTGCCAGCTCCCGACATCGGACAGGGTGGGACACTGAAGCTTTCTTT.

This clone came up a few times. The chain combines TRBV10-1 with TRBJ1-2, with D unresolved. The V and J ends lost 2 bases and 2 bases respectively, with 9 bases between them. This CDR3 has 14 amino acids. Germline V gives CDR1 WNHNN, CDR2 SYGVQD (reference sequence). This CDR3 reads CASSEGPENYGYTF. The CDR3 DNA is TGCGCCAGCAGTGAGGGTCCCGAAAACTATGGCTACACCTTC.

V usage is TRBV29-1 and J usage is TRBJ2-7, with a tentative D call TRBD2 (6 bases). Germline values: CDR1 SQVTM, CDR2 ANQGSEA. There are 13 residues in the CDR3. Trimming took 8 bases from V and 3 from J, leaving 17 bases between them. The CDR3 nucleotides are TGCAGCTCAGGTAGCGGAGAGGGCTACGAGCAGTACTTC. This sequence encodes CSSGSGEGYEQYF.

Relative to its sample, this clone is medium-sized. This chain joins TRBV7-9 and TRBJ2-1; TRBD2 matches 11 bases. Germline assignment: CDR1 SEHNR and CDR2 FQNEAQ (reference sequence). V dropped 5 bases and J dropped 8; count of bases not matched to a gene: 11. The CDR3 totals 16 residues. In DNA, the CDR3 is TGTGCCAGCAGCCTAGAGGCTAGCGGGAGGCCTTATGAGCAGTTCTTC. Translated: CASSLEASGRPYEQFF.

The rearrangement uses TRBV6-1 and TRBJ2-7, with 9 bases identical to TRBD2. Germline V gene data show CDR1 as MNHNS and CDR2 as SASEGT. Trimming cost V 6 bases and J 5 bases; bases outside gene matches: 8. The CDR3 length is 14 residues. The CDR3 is CASRVAGVRDEQYF. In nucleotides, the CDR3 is TGTGCCAGCAGGGTAGCGGGGGTTCGTGACGAGCAGTACTTC.

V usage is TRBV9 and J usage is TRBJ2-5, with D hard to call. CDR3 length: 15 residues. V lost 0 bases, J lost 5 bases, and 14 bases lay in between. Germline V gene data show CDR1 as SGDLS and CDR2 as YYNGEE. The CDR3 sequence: CASSVVGDSRETQYF. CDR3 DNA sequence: TGTGCCAGCAGCGTAGTTGGCGATTCGAGGGAGACCCAGTACTTC. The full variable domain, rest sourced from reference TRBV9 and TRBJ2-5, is DSGVTQTPKHLITATGQRVTLRCSPRSGDLSVYWYQQSLDQGLQFLIQYYNGEERAKGNILERFSAQQFPDLHSELNLSSLELGDSALYFCASSVVGDSRETQYFGPGTRLLVL.

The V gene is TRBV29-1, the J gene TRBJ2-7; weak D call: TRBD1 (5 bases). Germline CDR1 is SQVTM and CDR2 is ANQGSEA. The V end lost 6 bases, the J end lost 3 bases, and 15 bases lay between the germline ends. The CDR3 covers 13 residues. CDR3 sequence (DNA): TGCAGCGTCCGAGGCAGGGTTGGCTACGAGCAGTACTTC. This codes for CSVRGRVGYEQYF.

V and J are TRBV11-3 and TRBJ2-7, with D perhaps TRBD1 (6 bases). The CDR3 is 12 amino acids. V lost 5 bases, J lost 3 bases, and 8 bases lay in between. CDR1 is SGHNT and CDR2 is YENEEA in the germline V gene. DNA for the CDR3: TGTGCCAGCAGCCAGGACAGCTACGAGCAGTACTTC. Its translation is CASSQDSYEQYF.

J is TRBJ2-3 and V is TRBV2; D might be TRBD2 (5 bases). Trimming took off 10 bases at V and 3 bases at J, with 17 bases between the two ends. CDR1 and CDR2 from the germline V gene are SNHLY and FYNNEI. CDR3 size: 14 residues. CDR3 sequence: CANNGRGATDTQYF. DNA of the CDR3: TGTGCCAACAACGGTCGGGGTGCGACAGATACGCAGTATTTT. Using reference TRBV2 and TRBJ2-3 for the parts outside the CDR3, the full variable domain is EPEVTQTPSHQVTQMGQEVILRCVPISNHLYFYWYRQILGQKVEFLVSFYNNEISEKSEIFDDQFSVERPDGSNFTLKIRSTKLEDSAMYFCANNGRGATDTQYFGPGTRLTVL.

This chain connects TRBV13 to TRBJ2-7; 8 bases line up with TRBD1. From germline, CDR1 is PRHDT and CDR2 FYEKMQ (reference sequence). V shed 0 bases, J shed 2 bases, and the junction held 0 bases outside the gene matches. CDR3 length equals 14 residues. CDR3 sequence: CASSLGGQAYEQYF. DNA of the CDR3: TGTGCCAGCAGCTTAGGGGGACAGGCCTACGAGCAGTACTTC. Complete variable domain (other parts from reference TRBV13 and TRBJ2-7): AAGVIQSPRHLIKEKRETATLKCYPIPRHDTVYWYQQGPGQDPQFLISFYEKMQSDKGSIPDRFSAQQFSDYHSELNMSSLELGDSALYFCASSLGGQAYEQYFGPGTRLTVT.

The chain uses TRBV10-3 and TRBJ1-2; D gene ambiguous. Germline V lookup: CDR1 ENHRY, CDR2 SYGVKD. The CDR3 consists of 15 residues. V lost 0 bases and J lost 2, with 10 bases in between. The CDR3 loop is CAISESRSGNYGYTF. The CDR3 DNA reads TGTGCCATCAGTGAGTCTAGGTCGGGCAACTATGGCTACACCTTC.

CDR3 sequence: CASSWGQGQSYEQYF. The CDR3 DNA follows: TGCGCCAGCAGCTGGGGGCAGGGTCAGTCCTACGAGCAGTACTTC. V is TRBV4-3 and J is TRBJ2-7, with a weak D call TRBD1 (6 bases). Germline V gives CDR1 LGHNA, CDR2 YSLEER. V lost 5 bases and J 1 base, leaving 15 bases between the germline ends. This CDR3 comprises 15 residues.

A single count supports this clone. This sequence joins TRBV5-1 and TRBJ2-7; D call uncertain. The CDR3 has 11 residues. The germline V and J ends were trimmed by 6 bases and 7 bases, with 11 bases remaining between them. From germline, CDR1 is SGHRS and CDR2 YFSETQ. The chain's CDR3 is CASTLRREQYF. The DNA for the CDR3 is TGCGCCAGCACCCTAAGACGAGAGCAGTACTTC.